This T cell receptor (beta chain) was observed in a study of a mutant IDH1 vaccine in newly diagnosed glioma listed by TCRdb under 2021. Looking at the study overall: Eight vaccinations were administered to patients in weeks 1, 3, 5, 7, 11, 15, 19 and 23, corresponding to visits V03 through V10. Of the approximately 33 treated patients, roughly 60% were male and around 40% were female, and the mean age was 40.4 years. Vaccination started 4-6 weeks after radiotherapy alone, or was given together with temozolomide cycles in the groups whose treatment included chemotherapy. Before enrollment, patients had received standard therapy of radiotherapy alone, temozolomide alone, or radiochemotherapy with temozolomide; most received the combination. Longitudinal TCRB deep sequencing was performed for roughly 24 treated patients wherever samples were available for exploratory analyses. Six visits were used for peripheral blood collection: V03 (baseline), V05, V07, V10, V12 and V13. General findings and caveats noted by the study authors: Selection of PBMC samples for TCRB deep sequencing was based on availability. It was noted by the authors that analyses of patient blood samples could not be reproduced owing to sample limitations. Immune responses induced by the vaccine were seen in approximately 92% of patients across multiple MHC alleles. Pseudoprogression seemed to be unrelated to changes in the top peripheral T cell clonotypes found by TCRB sequencing.

This sample's time point label indicates: week 5, during vaccination. Each vaccine dose was 300 ug of a 20-mer mutant IDH1 peptide in Montanide, given subcutaneously with topical imiquimod. The donors had newly diagnosed IDH1-mutant astrocytomas of WHO grade 3 or 4 that showed loss of nuclear ATRX. The samples were drawn from NOA16, a multicentre, single-arm, open-label phase I trial in Germany that tested a mutant IDH1 peptide vaccine in humans for the first time. Genomic DNA for TCRB sequencing was isolated from EDTA blood with the DNeasy Blood and Tissue Kit. The library was prepared using the immunoSEQ multiplex PCR assay. Following the manufacturer's protocol, the hsTCRB Kit was used to amplify rearranged TCR beta chain sequences. An Illumina MiSeq was used to sequence the TCRB libraries. Regarding the original processing steps: Demultiplexing, trimming and gene mapping were performed with the kit vendor's proprietary platform. The immuneACCESS repertoire file appears here via TCRdb, limited to in-frame rearrangements. These files lack a portion of the clones; in checked studies, under half of the deficit traces to unresolved V genes, and the cause of the others is not known. V and J calls plus clone size are reproduced from that table; the DNA served to infer D and trimming. This sample is represented by tens of thousands of clones; roughly nine tenths of them were singletons. The ten largest clones capture 2% to 3% of the sample.

To note about this clone: It has no known antigen specificity. No much larger clone exists at a distance of one base, and base qualities are not known.

V loses 3 bases, J loses 0 bases, and the germline ends lie 12 bases apart. For CDR1 and CDR2, the germline V gene lists MNHNS and SASEGT. From cysteine to phenylalanine, the CDR3 is 16 amino acids long. CDR3 DNA only is kept here, 48 bases in frame from base 1. Specimen: PBMCs, collected from a glioma patient whose treatment included an IDH1 peptide vaccine. The TCR was taken from a man in his fifties or sixties with glioma. The chain is encoded by TRBV6-1 joined to TRBJ1-3; the D gene cannot be resolved reliably. The CDR3 sequence is CASSDRIANSGNTIYF. The sequenced DNA: TGTGCCAGCAGTGACCGTATAGCCAACTCTGGAAACACCATATATTTT.